The next 32 T cell receptor beta chains were all read from a single sample in a study of blood T cell repertoires in COVID-19. Profiling relied on immunoSEQ multiplex PCR, and the TCRdb table lists in-frame clones only, not all of them. The sample contains around 280,000 clones, roughly 80% of which appear only once. Material: peripheral blood. The receptor set was obtained from a woman aged 45-65 years with active or convalescent COVID-19.

The V and J genes are TRBV28 and TRBJ2-3; D possibly corresponds to TRBD1 (6 bases). This CDR3 has 13 residues. Trimming removed 3 bases at V and 6 bases at J, with 10 bases between. CDR1 and CDR2 (germline): MDHEN, SYDVKM. This CDR3 is CASSFRRGDTQYF. The CDR3 coding sequence is TGTGCCAGCAGTTTTAGAAGGGGGGATACGCAGTATTTT.

This chain uses TRBV7-9 with TRBJ1-2; D is unclear. CDR1 SEHNR and CDR2 FQNEAQ come from the germline V gene (reference sequence). The CDR3 length is 14 residues. V was clipped by 5 bases and J by 4 bases, with 14 bases between them. The CDR3 region is CASSRGNLRYGYTF. CDR3 sequence (DNA): TGTGCCAGCAGCCGCGGTAACCTTCGCTATGGCTACACCTTC.

The chain is built from TRBV7-9 and TRBJ2-2, with D maybe TRBD2 (5 bases). Germline V CDR1 and CDR2: SEHNR, FQNEAQ (reference sequence). CDR3 length: 14 amino acids. V was trimmed by 1 base and J by 7 bases, leaving 10 bases between them. CDR3 sequence: CASSLERVNGELFF. CDR3 bases: TGTGCCAGCAGCTTAGAGAGGGTTAACGGGGAGCTGTTTTTT. Looking up the rest from reference TRBV7-9 and TRBJ2-2 gives the full variable domain: DTGVSQNPRHKITKRGQNVTFRCDPISEHNRLYWYRQTLGQGPEFLTYFQNEAQLEKSRLLSDRFSAERPKGSFSTLEIQRTEQGDSAMYLCASSLERVNGELFFGEGSRLTVL.

This chain uses TRBV6-4 with TRBJ2-2; 7 bases map to TRBD1. The CDR3 sequence is 14 residues long. Losses at the gene ends were 6 bases for V and 7 bases for J; bases not matched to a gene: 8. The V gene's germline CDR1 is MRHNA and CDR2 SNTAGT. The CDR3 DNA reads as TGTGCCAGCAGCCCCGACAGGGTGAACGGGGAGCTGTTTTTT. Translation: CASSPDRVNGELFF.

This clone was seen just once. This chain uses TRBV7-7 with TRBJ2-1; D ambiguous. CDR1 is SSHAT, CDR2 FNYEAQ, per germline (reference sequence). V lost 4 bases and J 6 bases, leaving 10 bases between the germline ends. This CDR3 has 13 amino acids. DNA of the CDR3: TGTGCCAGCAGCTCACAAGGCGGCAATGAGCAGTTCTTC. Encoded protein: CASSSQGGNEQFF.

V is TRBV10-3 and J is TRBJ2-1, with a tentative D call TRBD1 (5 bases). From germline, CDR1 is ENHRY and CDR2 SYGVKD. Trimming pared 0 bases from V and 6 bases from J, leaving 9 bases between. This CDR3 is built from 14 residues. CDR3 amino acids: CAISESSRGNEQFF. The CDR3 region has the DNA TGTGCCATCAGTGAGTCCAGTAGGGGCAATGAGCAGTTCTTC.

This sequence joins TRBV30 and TRBJ1-2, with D uncertain. V was trimmed by 8 bases and J by 4 bases, leaving 17 bases between them. CDR3 length equals 13 residues. Germline CDR1 and CDR2: GTSNPN and SVGIG (reference sequence). The CDR3: CAGTLGVGYGYTF. DNA of the CDR3: TGTGCCGGTACCCTCGGGGTCGGCTATGGCTACACCTTC.

The V call is TRBV25-1, the J call TRBJ2-7; a weak D match, TRBD2 (6 bases). Trimming left V 1 base short and J 3 bases short, with 10 bases between. The CDR3 is made up of 14 amino acids. Per germline, CDR1 MGHDK and CDR2 SYGVNS. CDR3: CASSEWAGNYEQYF. The DNA of the CDR3 is TGTGCCAGCAGTGAATGGGCGGGAAACTACGAGCAGTACTTC.

This clone came up a few times. The chain couples TRBV7-9 to TRBJ2-1; 8 bases agree with TRBD2. The CDR3 consists of 16 residues. Trimming at V came to 2 bases and at J to 8 bases, leaving 11 bases not matched to a gene. The V gene's germline CDR1 is SEHNR and CDR2 FQNEAQ (reference sequence). Written as DNA, the CDR3 is TGTGCCAGCAGCTTACGAGCGGGAGCGTTAGGAGATGAGCAGTTCTTC. It encodes CASSLRAGALGDEQFF.

V gene TRBV6-5 combines with J gene TRBJ2-1; D perhaps matches TRBD1 (5 bases). V lost 6 bases, J lost 7 bases, and 16 bases lay in between. Germline values: CDR1 MNHEY, CDR2 SVGAGI. This CDR3 contains 14 residues. CDR3 region: CASRGLVRTNEQFF. CDR3 nucleotide sequence: TGTGCCAGCAGGGGGCTCGTCAGAACTAATGAGCAGTTCTTC.

The chain combines TRBV5-6 with TRBJ2-3; D might be TRBD1 (6 bases). The CDR3 consists of 15 residues. Between the trimmed V and J ends, which lost 0 bases and 1 base, there was a span of 9 bases. The V gene's germline CDR1 is SGHDT and CDR2 YYEEEE. CDR3 sequence reads: CASSLEQGGTDTQYF. Here the CDR3 DNA reads TGTGCCAGCAGCTTGGAACAGGGAGGCACAGATACGCAGTATTTT. Full variable domain (outside the CDR3, taken from reference TRBV5-6 and TRBJ2-3): DAGVTQSPTHLIKTRGQQVTLRCSPKSGHDTVSWYQQALGQGPQFIFQYYEEEERQRGNFPDRFSGHQFPNYSSELNVNALLLGDSALYLCASSLEQGGTDTQYFGPGTRLTVL.

This chain joins TRBV19 and TRBJ1-2; a weak D match, TRBD1 (6 bases). Germline CDR1 LNHDA, CDR2 SQIVND (reference sequence). V gave up 0 bases and J gave up 8 bases, with 22 bases separating them. The CDR3 has 17 residues. The CDR3 here is CASSIDHRLQGERGYTF. The CDR3 DNA is TGTGCCAGTAGTATAGATCACCGGTTACAGGGAGAGAGGGGCTACACCTTC.

V and J are TRBV6-4 and TRBJ2-3, with 9 positions matching TRBD1. In germline, CDR1 is MRHNA, CDR2 SNTAGT. The CDR3 has 14 amino acids. V dropped 4 bases and J dropped 5; count of bases not matched to a gene: 4. The DNA of the CDR3 is TGTGCCAGCAGTGCGACAGGGGGAAAAGATACGCAGTATTTT. It translates to CASSATGGKDTQYF.

The chain recombines TRBV25-1 with TRBJ1-1; 7 bases line up with TRBD1. This CDR3 is built from 15 residues. Looked up from germline, CDR1 is MGHDK and CDR2 is SYGVNS. The ends lost 2 bases at V and 1 base at J; junction bases unmatched: 4. The CDR3 is CASSEGPGGNTEAFF. In nucleotides, the CDR3 is TGTGCCAGCAGTGAAGGGCCAGGGGGGAACACTGAAGCTTTCTTT. The entire variable domain, with the rest obtained from reference TRBV25-1 and TRBJ1-1, is as follows: EADIYQTPRYLVIGTGKKITLECSQTMGHDKMYWYQQDPGMELHLIHYSYGVNSTEKGDLSSESTVSRIRTEHFPLTLESARPSHTSQYLCASSEGPGGNTEAFFGQGTRLTVV.

The chain couples TRBV11-2 to TRBJ1-1; the D is unclear. This CDR3 has 14 amino acids. Germline loops: CDR1 SGHAT, CDR2 FQNNGV. Between the trimmed V and J ends, which lost 3 bases and 2 bases, there was a span of 10 bases. CDR3 DNA sequence: TGTGCCAGCAGCTTCCCTGGACTTAACACTGAAGCTTTCTTT. The encoded protein is CASSFPGLNTEAFF.

V and J are TRBV2 and TRBJ2-1; TRBD1 agrees at 7 bases. Germline V gene lookup returns CDR1 SNHLY and CDR2 FYNNEI. V lost 3 bases to trimming and J lost 7 bases; unmatched junction nucleotides: 3. CDR3 size: 13 residues. As DNA, the CDR3 is TGTGCCAGCAGTGATAGGGGGCGTAATGAGCAGTTCTTC. This encodes CASSDRGRNEQFF.

J is TRBJ2-5 and V is TRBV6-5, with TRBD1 as a possible D gene (6 bases). V shed 6 bases and J shed 4 bases, with 18 bases lying between them. Germline CDR1 and CDR2: MNHEY and SVGAGI. The CDR3 has 15 amino acids. CDR3 amino acids: CASSRSGASLETQYF. The CDR3 region has the DNA TGTGCCAGCAGCCGATCAGGGGCATCGCTAGAGACCCAGTACTTC.

J is TRBJ2-7 and V is TRBV7-2; perhaps TRBD2 as D (6 bases). The CDR3 spans 15 residues. The ends were cut back, 1 base at V and 2 bases at J, with 12 bases in the middle. CDR1 is SGHTA, CDR2 FQGNSA, per germline. The CDR3 here is CASSLEWGDPYEQYF. The CDR3 DNA is TGTGCCAGCAGCTTAGAGTGGGGGGATCCCTACGAGCAGTACTTC. Variable domain in full (rest from reference TRBV7-2 and TRBJ2-7): GAGVSQSPSNKVTEKGKDVELRCDPISGHTALYWYRQSLGQGLEFLIYFQGNSAPDKSGLPSDRFSAERTGGSVSTLTIQRTQQEDSAVYLCASSLEWGDPYEQYFGPGTRLTVT.

In this sample, this clone turned up once. V gene TRBV20-1 combines with J gene TRBJ1-5; D gene ambiguous. The germline V gene has CDR1 DFQATT and CDR2 SNEGSKA (reference sequence). The CDR3 has 13 residues. Trimming removed 3 bases at V and 2 bases at J, with 8 bases between. The DNA for the CDR3 is TGCAGTGCTAGTTCCAGTCGCAATCAGCCCCAGCATTTT. It yields the protein CSASSSRNQPQHF.

CDR3 loop: CASSFGLAGSDTQYF. DNA for the CDR3: TGCGCCAGCAGCTTTGGACTAGCGGGATCAGATACGCAGTATTTT. The chain links TRBV5-1 to TRBJ2-3; 12 bases are a match to TRBD2. The CDR3 spans 15 residues. Germline V CDR1 and CDR2: SGHRS, YFSETQ. With 2 bases clipped from V and 4 bases from J, the junction kept 2 bases outside the gene matches.

This clone was detected a few times. The chain carries TRBV4-1 and TRBJ1-2, with TRBD1 matching 10 bases. V lost 1 base, J lost 2 bases, and 10 bases stayed unmatched. The CDR3 totals 18 residues. Germline assignment: CDR1 MGHRA and CDR2 YSYEKL. CDR3 protein: CASSQVRGQGVLNYGYTF. CDR3 nucleotides: TGCGCCAGCAGCCAAGTAAGAGGACAGGGGGTCCTGAACTATGGCTACACCTTC.

CDR3 loop: CASIGAGGPLSEAFF. The CDR3 DNA follows: TGTGCCAGCATAGGTGCAGGGGGCCCTCTAAGTGAAGCTTTCTTT. The chain is built from TRBV2 and TRBJ1-1; TRBD1 matches at 8 bases. Per germline, CDR1 SNHLY and CDR2 FYNNEI. The length of the CDR3 is 15 residues. Trimming took 7 bases from V and 7 from J; bases not matched to a gene: 14.

The rearrangement uses TRBV18 and TRBJ2-1, with D perhaps TRBD2 (5 bases). This CDR3 is 15 amino acids long. Germline values: CDR1 KGHSH, CDR2 LQKENI. V lost 3 bases and J 8 bases, leaving 17 bases between the germline ends. CDR3: CASSPARTPLDEQFF. CDR3 nucleotides: TGTGCCAGCTCACCGGCGAGGACTCCCCTCGATGAGCAGTTCTTC.

This chain joins TRBV25-1 and TRBJ2-3; 7 bases match TRBD2. CDR1 is MGHDK and CDR2 is SYGVNS in the germline V gene. CDR3 size: 16 residues. V gave up 0 bases and J gave up 9 bases; unmatched junction bases: 12. The CDR3 sequence: CASSEYRTSGGDTQYF. The CDR3 coding sequence is TGTGCCAGCAGTGAATACCGGACTAGTGGCGGAGACACGCAGTATTTT.

The chain employs TRBV5-6 and TRBJ1-2, with 7 positions matching TRBD1. This CDR3 contains 14 residues. The germline gives CDR1 SGHDT, CDR2 YYEEEE. V lost 3 bases, J lost 9 bases, and 11 bases stayed unmatched. The CDR3 reads CASSWGQTVSSYTF. For the CDR3, the DNA is TGTGCCAGCAGCTGGGGACAGACCGTATCCAGCTACACCTTC. Full variable domain (missing parts from reference TRBV5-6 and TRBJ1-2): DAGVTQSPTHLIKTRGQQVTLRCSPKSGHDTVSWYQQALGQGPQFIFQYYEEEERQRGNFPDRFSGHQFPNYSSELNVNALLLGDSALYLCASSWGQTVSSYTFGSGTRLTVV.

This clone was counted a few times. V and J are TRBV2 and TRBJ1-1, with D possibly matching TRBD1 (6 bases). CDR1 is SNHLY, CDR2 FYNNEI, per germline. The CDR3 runs 13 residues. The V end was cut by 10 bases, the J end by 3 bases, with 15 bases between. The CDR3 DNA reads as TGTGCCACCCTACAGGGAACCGACACTGAAGCTTTCTTT. Residues: CATLQGTDTEAFF.

The DNA for the CDR3 is TGCGCCAGTAGTTCACAGGGGGCGCTCACTGAAGCTTTCTTT. This gives the protein CASSSQGALTEAFF. This sequence joins TRBV5-1 and TRBJ1-1; TRBD1 matches at 9 bases. Germline V gene data show CDR1 as SGHRS and CDR2 as YFSETQ. V was clipped by 8 bases and J by 4 bases; unmatched bases: 9. This CDR3 is built from 14 residues.

This clone has more than one count but fewer than ten. The rearrangement joins TRBV10-1 to TRBJ1-5; D is unclear. Trimming took 6 bases from V and 0 from J, leaving 15 bases between them. The CDR3 contains 16 residues. CDR1 is WNHNN and CDR2 is SYGVQD in the germline V gene (reference sequence). In DNA form, the CDR3 reads TGCGCCAGCAGGTGCTGGACGGAGGATAGCAATCAGCCCCAGCATTTT. Amino acids: CASRCWTEDSNQPQHF.

The V and J genes are TRBV2 and TRBJ2-7, with TRBD1 matching over 10 bases. CDR1 SNHLY and CDR2 FYNNEI come from the germline V gene. The junction had 3 bases not matched to a gene; V was cut back by 11 bases and J by 2 bases. The CDR3 is 12 amino acids. The DNA for the CDR3 is TGTGCCTGGACAGGGGGGACCTACGAGCAGTACTTC. It translates to CAWTGGTYEQYF.

This clone was recorded only once. The chain combines TRBV27 with TRBJ2-1; 11 positions match TRBD2. In germline, CDR1 is MNHEY, CDR2 SMNVEV (reference sequence). V shed 5 bases, J shed 5 bases, and the junction held 5 bases outside the gene matches. This CDR3 spans 15 amino acids. This CDR3 is CASSNSGRANNEQFF. CDR3 nucleotides: TGTGCCAGCAGTAATAGCGGGAGGGCCAACAATGAGCAGTTCTTC.

This chain joins TRBV15 and TRBJ1-2, with 9 bases aligning to TRBD1. The germline CDR1 and CDR2 sequences are LNHNV and YYDKDF (reference sequence). The V segment lost 1 base and the J segment 4 bases; nucleotides outside the gene matches: 4. CDR3 length: 15 residues. The CDR3 is CATSRGTGVGYGYTF. DNA for the CDR3: TGTGCCACCAGCAGAGGGACAGGGGTCGGCTATGGCTACACCTTC.

Only one count was recorded for this clone. The chain links TRBV7-2 to TRBJ2-3; tentative D call: TRBD2 (6 bases). The germline V gene has CDR1 SGHTA and CDR2 FQGNSA. The CDR3 sequence is 15 residues long. V was pared by 2 bases and J by 4 bases, with 13 bases between. The CDR3 DNA reads TGTGCCAGCAGCTTACAACATGGAGGGGCAGATACGCAGTATTTT. This encodes CASSLQHGGADTQYF.